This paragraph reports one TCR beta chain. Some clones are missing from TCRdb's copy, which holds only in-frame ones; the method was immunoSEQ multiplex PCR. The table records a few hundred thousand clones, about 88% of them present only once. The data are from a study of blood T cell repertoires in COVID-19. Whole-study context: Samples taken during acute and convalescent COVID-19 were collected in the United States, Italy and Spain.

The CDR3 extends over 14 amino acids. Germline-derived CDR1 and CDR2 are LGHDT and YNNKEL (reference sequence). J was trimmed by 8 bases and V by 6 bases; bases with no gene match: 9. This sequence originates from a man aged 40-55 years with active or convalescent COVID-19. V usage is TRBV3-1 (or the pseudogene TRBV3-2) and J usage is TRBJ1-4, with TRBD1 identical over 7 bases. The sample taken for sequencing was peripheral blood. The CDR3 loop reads CASSPRTGGEKLFF. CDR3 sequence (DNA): TGTGCCAGCAGTCCTCGGACAGGCGGGGAAAAACTGTTTTTT.